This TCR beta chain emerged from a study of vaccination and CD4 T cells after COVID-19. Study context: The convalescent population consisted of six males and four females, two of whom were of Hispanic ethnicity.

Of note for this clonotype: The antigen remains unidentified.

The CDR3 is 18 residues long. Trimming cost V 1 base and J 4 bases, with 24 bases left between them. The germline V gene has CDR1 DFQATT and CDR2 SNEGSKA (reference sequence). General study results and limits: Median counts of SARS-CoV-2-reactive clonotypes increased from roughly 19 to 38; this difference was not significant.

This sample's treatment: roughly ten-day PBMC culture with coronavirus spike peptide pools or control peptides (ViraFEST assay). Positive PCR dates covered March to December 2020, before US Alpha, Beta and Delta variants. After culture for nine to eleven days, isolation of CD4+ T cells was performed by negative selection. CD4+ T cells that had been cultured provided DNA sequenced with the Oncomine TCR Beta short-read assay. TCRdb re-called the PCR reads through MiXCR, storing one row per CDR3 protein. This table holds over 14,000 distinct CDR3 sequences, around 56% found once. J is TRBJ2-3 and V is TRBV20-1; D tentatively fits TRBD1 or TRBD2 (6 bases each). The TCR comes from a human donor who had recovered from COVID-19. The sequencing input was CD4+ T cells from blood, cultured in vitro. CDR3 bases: TGCAGTGCTAGAGCCTCTTTGCTGCGGGGCGAGGGGGCAGATACGCAGTATTTT. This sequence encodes CSARASLLRGEGADTQYF.